Presented here are 6 T cell receptor beta chains from one specimen sequenced in a study of blood T cell repertoires in COVID-19. Clones were sequenced by immunoSEQ multiplex PCR, and TCRdb holds only the in-frame ones, with some missing. The sample lists 200,000 to 250,000 clones; around four fifths were seen once. The sample was PBMCs or T cells enriched from blood (not recorded which). The receptors shown here come from a woman aged 45-65 years who had been exposed to COVID-19.

The chain uses TRBV5-1 and TRBJ1-6; 9 bases line up with TRBD1. The V gene end was trimmed by 4 bases and the J gene end by 8 bases; junction bases not matched to a gene: 7. There are 15 residues in the CDR3. Germline V CDR1 and CDR2: SGHRS, YFSETQ. CDR3 nucleotide sequence: TGCGCCAGCAGCATGGACAGGGGAAGGGATTCACCCCTCCACTTT. Protein sequence: CASSMDRGRDSPLHF.

The chain combines TRBV5-4 with TRBJ1-1; weak D call: TRBD1 (6 bases). The CDR3 sequence is 16 residues long. The germline V gene encodes CDR1 SGHNT and CDR2 YYREEE (reference sequence). V was pared by 4 bases and J by 6 bases, with 22 bases between. CDR3 in DNA: TGTGCCAGCAGCGAACAGGGAGGGGGGTTGATGGCTGAAGCTTTCTTT. Protein sequence: CASSEQGGGLMAEAFF. Supplemented by reference TRBV5-4 and TRBJ1-1, the full variable domain reads ETGVTQSPTHLIKTRGQQVTLRCSSQSGHNTVSWYQQALGQGPQFIFQYYREEENGRGNFPPRFSGLQFPNYSSELNVNALELDDSALYLCASSEQGGGLMAEAFFGQGTRLTVV.

The J gene is TRBJ2-7, the V gene TRBV24-1; possibly TRBD1 for D (6 bases). The CDR3 loop spans 13 amino acids. CDR1 is KGHDR, CDR2 SFDVKD, per germline. Trimming removed 5 bases at V and 3 bases at J, with 10 bases between. The CDR3: CATSGTADYEQYF. In DNA form, the CDR3 reads TGTGCCACCAGTGGGACAGCGGACTACGAGCAGTACTTC.

The V gene is TRBV6-4, the J gene TRBJ1-2; 8 bases are shared with TRBD1. Germline V gives CDR1 MRHNA, CDR2 SNTAGT. The V gene end was trimmed by 6 bases and the J gene end by 6 bases; junction bases not matched to a gene: 3. This CDR3 spans 12 amino acids. The CDR3 DNA sequence: TGTGCCAGCAGGGGGACAGGAGATGGCTACACCTTC. It encodes CASRGTGDGYTF.

V and J are TRBV6-5 and TRBJ1-3; 9 bases are shared with TRBD1. The CDR3 spans 14 residues. V was clipped by 6 bases and J by 4 bases; unmatched bases: 4. Looked up from germline, CDR1 is MNHEY and CDR2 is SVGAGI. Here the CDR3 DNA reads TGTGCCAGCAGCCTGGGGACAGGGGGAAACACCATATATTTT. Its translation: CASSLGTGGNTIYF.

About this clone: This sample also contains other DNA sequences that code for the same CDR3. V gene TRBV5-1 combines with J gene TRBJ1-1, with a tentative D call TRBD1 (6 bases). This CDR3 is 14 amino acids long. Deletions cut 0 bases from V and 1 base from J, with 7 bases between. Germline V gene sequence: CDR1 SGHRS, CDR2 YFSETQ. The CDR3 bases are TGCGCCAGCAGCTTGGCGACAGGGAACACTGAAGCTTTCTTT. Protein product: CASSLATGNTEAFF.